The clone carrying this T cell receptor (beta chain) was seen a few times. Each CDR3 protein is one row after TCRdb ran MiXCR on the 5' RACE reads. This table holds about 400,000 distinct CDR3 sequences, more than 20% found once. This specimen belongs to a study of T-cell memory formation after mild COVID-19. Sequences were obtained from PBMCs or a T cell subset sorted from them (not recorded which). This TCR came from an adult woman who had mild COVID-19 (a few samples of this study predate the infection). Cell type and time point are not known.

CDR3: CASSLEWRGGTSPYNEQFF. The CDR3 DNA reads TGTGCCAGCAGCTTAGAATGGCGCGGGGGGACAAGTCCCTACAATGAGCAGTTCTTC. The rearrangement links TRBV7-9 to TRBJ2-1, with 8 bases matching TRBD2. The CDR3 spans 19 residues. Germline CDR1 reads SEHNR; CDR2 reads FQNEAQ (reference sequence). The V segment lost 1 base and the J segment 2 bases; nucleotides outside the gene matches: 13. Supplemented by reference TRBV7-9 and TRBJ2-1, the full variable domain reads DTGVSQNPRHKITKRGQNVTFRCDPISEHNRLYWYRQTLGQGPEFLTYFQNEAQLEKSRLLSDRFSAERPKGSFSTLEIQRTEQGDSAMYLCASSLEWRGGTSPYNEQFFGPGTRLTVL.